These 20 T cell receptor beta chains originate from one sample sequenced in a study of cytomegalovirus exposure and HLA in healthy donors listed by TCRdb under 2017. Library creation used the immunoSEQ multiplex PCR assay. For the multiplex PCR, a mixture combining 60 forward primers for TCR Vbeta segments and 13 reverse primers for TCR Jbeta segments was used. TCRdb's version of the immuneACCESS table is confined to in-frame rearrangements and falls short of the full clone set. An unresolved V gene accounts for under half of the shortfall where checked; the remainder is of unknown origin. Present in this sample are about 88,000 clones, approximately 79% of which were seen just once. The top ten hold 2.7% of the sample. Material: PBMCs. The receptors were gathered from a man aged 25-45 years in good health and CMV-seronegative.

The rearrangement joins TRBV4-3 to TRBJ2-7; 7 bases agree with TRBD1. V dropped 0 bases and J dropped 3; count of bases not matched to a gene: 20. The CDR3 length is 20 residues. Germline V gene sequence: CDR1 LGHNA, CDR2 YSLEER. For the CDR3, the DNA is TGCGCCAGCAGCCAAGATTTTGCCCCGGGACAGTCTACGGAAGTCTACGAGCAGTACTTC. Protein: CASSQDFAPGQSTEVYEQYF.

The rearrangement joins TRBV4-1 to TRBJ1-1; 7 nucleotides agree with TRBD1. V lost 3 bases, J lost 0 bases, and 7 bases stayed unmatched. Germline V gives CDR1 MGHRA, CDR2 YSYEKL. The CDR3 length is 16 residues. This CDR3 reads CASSQITGTVNTEAFF. CDR3 DNA: TGCGCCAGCAGCCAGATTACCGGGACAGTGAACACTGAAGCTTTCTTT.

This sequence joins TRBV5-8 and TRBJ1-1, with 9 bases lining up with TRBD1. Unmatched junction bases numbered 4, after V lost 5 bases and J lost 5 bases. This CDR3 contains 13 residues. The germline gives CDR1 SGHTS, CDR2 YDEGEE. CDR3 sequence: CASRSQGATEAFF. CDR3 in DNA: TGTGCCAGCAGGTCACAGGGGGCGACTGAAGCTTTCTTT. Full variable domain (missing parts from reference TRBV5-8 and TRBJ1-1): EAGVTQSPTHLIKTRGQQATLRCSPISGHTSVYWYQQALGLGLQFLLWYDEGEERNRGNFPPRFSGRQFPNYSSELNVNALELEDSALYLCASRSQGATEAFFGQGTRLTVV.

This chain links TRBV29-1 with TRBJ2-1, with 10 positions matching TRBD2. The CDR3 contains 17 residues. Germline V lookup: CDR1 SQVTM, CDR2 ANQGSEA. The V and J ends lost 7 bases and 0 bases, in that order; junction bases with no gene match: 12. The CDR3 protein is CSARGGLADFSYNEQFF. As DNA, the CDR3 is TGCAGCGCCCGGGGAGGACTAGCGGACTTCTCCTACAATGAGCAGTTCTTC.

This clone was observed a few times. V gene TRBV30 combines with J gene TRBJ2-1; the D is unclear. CDR1 and CDR2 (germline): GTSNPN, SVGIG (reference sequence). Trimming stripped 0 bases from V and 6 bases from J, with 9 bases between. This CDR3 is built from 13 residues. CDR3 bases: TGTGCCTGGAGTGTCGCAGGAAGCAATGAGCAGTTCTTC. Its protein product is CAWSVAGSNEQFF.

V usage is TRBV2 and J usage is TRBJ1-3, with a possible D match to TRBD1 (6 bases). Trimming took 4 bases from V and 8 from J, leaving 12 bases between them. Germline V gives CDR1 SNHLY, CDR2 FYNNEI. This CDR3 comprises 13 residues. CDR3 residues: CASSASGVDTIYF. In DNA form, the CDR3 reads TGTGCCAGCAGTGCCTCAGGGGTGGACACCATATATTTT.

This chain links TRBV5-1 with TRBJ2-3; TRBD2 is a possible D gene (7 bases). Germline V gene sequence: CDR1 SGHRS, CDR2 YFSETQ. CDR3 length equals 15 residues. Trimming stripped 0 bases from V and 1 base from J, with 9 bases between. CDR3 sequence (DNA): TGCGCCAGCAGCTTGGAGGGGGGGCGCACAGATACGCAGTATTTT. This sequence encodes CASSLEGGRTDTQYF.

Here the CDR3 DNA reads TGTGCCAGCAGTGATAACGGGGGTACCGGGGAGCTGTTTTTT. Translated: CASSDNGGTGELFF. The gene calls are TRBV25-1 and TRBJ2-2, with a possible D match to TRBD2 (6 bases). Germline CDR1 is MGHDK and CDR2 is SYGVNS. The CDR3 is made up of 14 amino acids. Trimming left V 3 bases short and J 5 bases short, with 10 bases between.

The chain uses TRBV27 and TRBJ2-2; maybe TRBD2 (5 bases). CDR1 is MNHEY and CDR2 is SMNVEV in the germline V gene (reference sequence). This CDR3 contains 13 residues. V was trimmed by 3 bases and J by 6 bases, leaving 8 bases between them. CDR3 sequence reads: CASSLRVAGELFF. The CDR3 DNA is TGTGCCAGCAGTTTGAGGGTCGCCGGGGAGCTGTTTTTT.

Note on this clone: At the DNA level, this CDR3 is encoded by other sequences in the same sample as well. V and J are TRBV9 and TRBJ2-2; a possible D gene is TRBD2 (5 bases). Trimming took off 0 bases at V and 5 bases at J, with 11 bases between the two ends. Looked up from germline, CDR1 is SGDLS and CDR2 is YYNGEE. This CDR3 contains 15 residues. CDR3 nucleotides: TGTGCCAGCAGCGTAGGAGGGAGATGGACCGGGGAGCTGTTTTTT. Translation gives CASSVGGRWTGELFF.

The CDR3 coding sequence is TGCGCCAGCAGCCAGACAGGGGCAAACTACAATGAGCAGTTCTTC. Translating it yields CASSQTGANYNEQFF. This chain uses TRBV5-1 with TRBJ2-1, with 8 bases lining up with TRBD1. The J segment lost 3 bases and the V segment lost 4 bases, leaving 6 bases of the junction unmatched. This CDR3 is built from 15 residues. Per the germline V gene, CDR1 is SGHRS and CDR2 is YFSETQ.

The chain carries TRBV6-4 and TRBJ2-1; TRBD2 aligns across 9 bases. After removal of 4 bases from V and 4 bases from J, the junction contained 8 bases not matched to a gene. The V gene's germline CDR1 is MRHNA and CDR2 SNTAGT. The CDR3 contains 16 residues. CDR3 sequence (DNA): TGTGCCAGCAGTGTTCTAGCGGGGAGGACGTACAATGAGCAGTTCTTC. Translated, it gives CASSVLAGRTYNEQFF.

V is TRBV27 and J is TRBJ2-7, with D perhaps matching TRBD1 (5 bases). The CDR3 covers 15 residues. Germline V gives CDR1 MNHEY, CDR2 SMNVEV (reference sequence). With 6 bases removed from V and 1 base from J, the gap between germline ends came to 16 bases. The CDR3 nucleotides read TGTGCCAGCAGACAGGAGATGGGGTGGTCCTACGAGCAGTACTTC. It codes for CASRQEMGWSYEQYF.

The chain carries TRBV11-1 and TRBJ2-7; D call uncertain. V dropped 0 bases and J dropped 5 bases, with 5 bases sitting between them. The CDR3 covers 12 residues. Germline-derived CDR1 and CDR2 are SGHAT and FQDESV (reference sequence). The CDR3 DNA reads TGTGCCAGCAGCTTAGCTGGGCACGAGCAGTACTTC. It encodes CASSLAGHEQYF.

Only a few counts were recorded for this clone. The chain uses TRBV7-6 and TRBJ1-6; 9 bases map to TRBD1. Germline trimming cut 6 bases from V and 8 bases from J; bases unmatched to any gene: 5. The CDR3 runs 14 residues. CDR1 and CDR2 from the germline V gene are SGHVS and FNYEAQ. CDR3 protein: CASRRDRVDSPLHF. In DNA form, the CDR3 reads TGTGCCAGCAGAAGGGACAGGGTGGATTCACCCCTCCACTTT.

CDR3 in amino acids: CASSIAPGQPQHF. The CDR3 DNA is TGTGCCAGTAGTATAGCCCCGGGTCAGCCCCAGCATTTT. The chain uses TRBV19 and TRBJ1-5; no reliable D call. The CDR3 sequence is 13 residues long. V gave up 1 base and J gave up 6 bases, with 7 bases separating them. Per the germline V gene, CDR1 is LNHDA and CDR2 is SQIVND (reference sequence).

This chain joins TRBV5-4 and TRBJ1-4; no definite D call. The germline V gene encodes CDR1 SGHNT and CDR2 YYREEE (reference sequence). The V end was cut by 4 bases, the J end by 8 bases, with 15 bases between. This CDR3 spans 14 amino acids. CDR3 coding DNA: TGTGCCAGCAGCCTAGGACGGCGGGAGGAAAAACTGTTTTTT. This codes for CASSLGRREEKLFF.

The chain uses TRBV7-2 and TRBJ2-2, with 9 bases identical to TRBD1. Germline V gives CDR1 SGHTA, CDR2 FQGNSA. After removal of 5 bases from V and 8 bases from J, the junction contained 12 bases not matched to a gene. CDR3 length: 16 residues. CDR3 sequence: CASSLVPQGALGELFF. In DNA, the CDR3 is TGTGCCAGCAGCCTCGTCCCACAGGGGGCGTTAGGGGAGCTGTTTTTT.

The rearrangement links TRBV28 to TRBJ2-2; 8 bases are a match to TRBD1. In germline, CDR1 is MDHEN, CDR2 SYDVKM. J lost 2 bases, V lost 10 bases, and 6 bases had no gene match. CDR3 length: 14 amino acids. The CDR3 here is CATLGQANTGELFF. CDR3 DNA sequence: TGTGCCACCCTGGGACAGGCAAACACCGGGGAGCTGTTTTTT. Looking up the rest from reference TRBV28 and TRBJ2-2 gives the full variable domain: DVKVTQSSRYLVKRTGEKVFLECVQDMDHENMFWYRQDPGLGLRLIYFSYDVKMKEKGDIPEGYSVSREKKERFSLILESASTNQTSMYLCATLGQANTGELFFGEGSRLTVL.

The chain carries TRBV9 and TRBJ2-1, with 9 bases that match TRBD2. The CDR3 runs 16 residues. CDR1 SGDLS and CDR2 YYNGEE come from the germline V gene. The V gene end was trimmed by 4 bases and the J gene end by 1 base; junction bases not matched to a gene: 6. CDR3 DNA sequence: TGTGCCAGCAGCTCCCTCGGACTAGCGTCCTACAATGAGCAGTTCTTC. The encoded protein is CASSSLGLASYNEQFF.